This TCR beta chain was observed in a study of blood T cell repertoires in COVID-19. Assay: immunoSEQ multiplex PCR; the TCRdb copy retains only in-frame clones and omits some. In the table there are roughly 73,000 clones, about four fifths of which are singletons. Trimming removed 0 bases from V and 4 bases from J, with 6 bases in between. This CDR3 is built from 13 residues. The germline V gene has CDR1 SGDLS and CDR2 YYNGEE. Source material: peripheral blood. The rearrangement links TRBV9 to TRBJ2-3; D call uncertain. The TCR sequence derives from a man in his sixties or seventies with acute or convalescent COVID-19. The CDR3 DNA sequence: TGTGCCAGCAGCGTAGACAGCCCAGATACGCAGTATTTT. Residues: CASSVDSPDTQYF.